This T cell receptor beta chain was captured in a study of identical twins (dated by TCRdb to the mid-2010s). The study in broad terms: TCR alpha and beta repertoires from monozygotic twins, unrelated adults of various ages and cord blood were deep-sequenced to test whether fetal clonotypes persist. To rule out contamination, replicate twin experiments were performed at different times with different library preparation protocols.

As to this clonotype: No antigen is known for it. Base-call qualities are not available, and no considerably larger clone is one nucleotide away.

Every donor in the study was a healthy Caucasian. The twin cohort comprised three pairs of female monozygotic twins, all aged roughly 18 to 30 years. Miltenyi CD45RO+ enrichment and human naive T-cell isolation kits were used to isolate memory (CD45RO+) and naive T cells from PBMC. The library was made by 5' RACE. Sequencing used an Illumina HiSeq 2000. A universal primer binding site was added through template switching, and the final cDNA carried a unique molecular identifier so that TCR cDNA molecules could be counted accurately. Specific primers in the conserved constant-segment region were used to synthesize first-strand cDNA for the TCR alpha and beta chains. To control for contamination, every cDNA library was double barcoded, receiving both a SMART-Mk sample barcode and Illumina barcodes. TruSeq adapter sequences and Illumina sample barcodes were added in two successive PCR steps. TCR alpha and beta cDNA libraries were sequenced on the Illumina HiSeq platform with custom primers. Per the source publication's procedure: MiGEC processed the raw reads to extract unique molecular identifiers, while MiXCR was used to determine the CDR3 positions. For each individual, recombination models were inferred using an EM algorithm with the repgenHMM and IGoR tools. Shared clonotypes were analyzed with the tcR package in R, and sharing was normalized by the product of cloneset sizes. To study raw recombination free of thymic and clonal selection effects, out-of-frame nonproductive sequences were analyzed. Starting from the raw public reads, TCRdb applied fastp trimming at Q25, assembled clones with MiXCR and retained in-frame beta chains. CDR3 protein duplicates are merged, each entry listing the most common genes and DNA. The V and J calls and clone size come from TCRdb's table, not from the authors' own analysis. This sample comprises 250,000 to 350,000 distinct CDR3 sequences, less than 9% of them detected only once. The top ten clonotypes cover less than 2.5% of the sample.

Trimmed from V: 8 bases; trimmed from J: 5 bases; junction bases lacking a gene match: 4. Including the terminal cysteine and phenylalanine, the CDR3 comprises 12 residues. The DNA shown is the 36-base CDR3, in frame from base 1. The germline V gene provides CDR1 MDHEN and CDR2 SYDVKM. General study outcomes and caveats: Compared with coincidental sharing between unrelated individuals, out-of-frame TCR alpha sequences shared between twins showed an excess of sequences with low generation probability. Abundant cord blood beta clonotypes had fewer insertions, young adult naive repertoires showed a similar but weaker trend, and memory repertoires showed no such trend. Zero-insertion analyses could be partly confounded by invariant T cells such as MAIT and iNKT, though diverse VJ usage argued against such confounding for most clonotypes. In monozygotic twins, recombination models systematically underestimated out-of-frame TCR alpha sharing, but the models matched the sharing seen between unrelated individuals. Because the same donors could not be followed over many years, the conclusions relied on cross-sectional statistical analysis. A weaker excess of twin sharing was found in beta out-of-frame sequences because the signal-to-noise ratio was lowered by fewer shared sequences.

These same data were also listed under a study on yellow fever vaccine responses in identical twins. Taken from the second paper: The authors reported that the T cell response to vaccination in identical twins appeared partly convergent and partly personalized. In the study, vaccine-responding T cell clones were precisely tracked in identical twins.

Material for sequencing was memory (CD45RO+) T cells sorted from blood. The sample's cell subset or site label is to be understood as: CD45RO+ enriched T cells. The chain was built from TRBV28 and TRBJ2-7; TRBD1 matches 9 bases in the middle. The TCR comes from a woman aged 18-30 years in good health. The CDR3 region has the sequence CASRDRVHEQYF. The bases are TGTGCCAGCCGGGACAGGGTCCACGAGCAGTACTTC.